The 8 T cell receptor beta chains below come from one sample, sequenced in a study of blood T cell repertoires in COVID-19. Repertoires were generated with immunoSEQ multiplex PCR, while TCRdb's copy carries only in-frame clones and drops some. The sample contains hundreds of thousands of clones, 85% of which appear only once. The source material was PBMCs or T cells enriched from blood (not recorded which). These receptor sequences come from a woman in her 50s who had recovered from COVID-19.

The chain is built from TRBV6-1 and TRBJ2-1, with D maybe TRBD1 (5 bases). V dropped 2 bases and J dropped 10 bases, with 18 bases sitting between them. Germline CDR1 and CDR2: MNHNS and SASEGT. The CDR3 runs 15 residues. CDR3 in amino acids: CASSESGAHVGEQFF. The DNA for the CDR3 is TGTGCCAGCAGTGAATCTGGGGCCCATGTTGGGGAGCAGTTCTTC.

This chain uses TRBV4-2 with TRBJ1-1, with 9 bases aligning to TRBD1. In germline, CDR1 is LGHNA, CDR2 YNFKEQ. V dropped 2 bases and J dropped 3; count of bases not matched to a gene: 4. The CDR3 contains 15 residues. CDR3 residues: CASSQLGQGDTEAFF. The CDR3 DNA sequence: TGTGCCAGCAGCCAACTGGGACAGGGAGACACTGAAGCTTTCTTT.

The genes are TRBV28 and TRBJ1-2; 7 nucleotides match TRBD1. CDR1 MDHEN and CDR2 SYDVKM come from the germline V gene. The trim removed 2 bases at V and 1 base at J, leaving 4 bases unmatched. CDR3 length: 15 amino acids. The CDR3 spells CASSLPGGVNYGYTF. DNA of the CDR3: TGTGCCAGCAGTTTACCAGGGGGAGTTAACTATGGCTACACCTTC.

This chain joins TRBV28 and TRBJ1-5; 7 bases map to TRBD1. The CDR3 is 16 residues long. The J segment lost 3 bases and the V segment lost 6 bases, leaving 11 bases of the junction unmatched. Germline V gene sequence: CDR1 MDHEN, CDR2 SYDVKM. In DNA form, the CDR3 reads TGTGCCAGCAGCTTCTACAGACAGGGCTACAATCAGCCCCAGCATTTT. Residues: CASSFYRQGYNQPQHF. Full variable domain (rest looked up from reference TRBV28 and TRBJ1-5): DVKVTQSSRYLVKRTGEKVFLECVQDMDHENMFWYRQDPGLGLRLIYFSYDVKMKEKGDIPEGYSVSREKKERFSLILESASTNQTSMYLCASSFYRQGYNQPQHFGDGTRLSIL.

This chain connects TRBV28 to TRBJ2-1; TRBD2 matches at 13 bases. J lost 5 bases, V lost 6 bases, and 4 bases had no gene match. CDR1 is MDHEN and CDR2 is SYDVKM in the germline V gene. The CDR3 is 15 residues long. CDR3 in amino acids: CASSPTSGGNNEQFF. Here the CDR3 DNA reads TGTGCCAGCAGCCCGACTAGCGGGGGGAACAATGAGCAGTTCTTC.

The chain carries TRBV18 and TRBJ1-1, with 11 bases identical to TRBD1. CDR3 length equals 15 residues. J lost 4 bases, V lost 3 bases, and 4 bases had no gene match. Germline CDR1 KGHSH, CDR2 LQKENI. CDR3 in amino acids: CASSPFGTGGTEAFF. The CDR3 nucleotides read TGTGCCAGCTCACCCTTCGGGACAGGGGGCACTGAAGCTTTCTTT. Based on the CDR3 plus reference TRBV18 and TRBJ1-1, the full variable domain is NAGVMQNPRHLVRRRGQEARLRCSPMKGHSHVYWYRQLPEEGLKFMVYLQKENIIDESGMPKERFSAEFPKEGPSILRIQQVVRGDSAAYFCASSPFGTGGTEAFFGQGTRLTVV.

The J gene is TRBJ1-3, the V gene TRBV28; 7 bases line up with TRBD1. This CDR3 is 14 amino acids long. Germline trimming cut 3 bases from V and 3 bases from J; bases unmatched to any gene: 2. CDR1 MDHEN and CDR2 SYDVKM come from the germline V gene. The CDR3 reads CASSFQGDGNTIYF. Here the CDR3 DNA reads TGTGCCAGCAGTTTCCAGGGGGATGGAAACACCATATATTTT.

This chain connects TRBV19 to TRBJ1-1; unclear D gene. The germline CDR1 and CDR2 sequences are LNHDA and SQIVND (reference sequence). This CDR3 spans 12 amino acids. V shed 2 bases and J shed 4 bases, with 5 bases lying between them. In nucleotides, the CDR3 is TGTGCCAGTAGTATACAGGCCACTGAAGCTTTCTTT. Translating it yields CASSIQATEAFF.